Each of the 3 T cell receptor beta chains below was sequenced from the same sample in a study of tumor-infiltrating lymphocytes in primary liver carcinoma. From approximately 20-30 mg of unsorted bulk tissue, DNA and RNA were co-extracted together. From around 520 ng of total RNA, TCR beta-specific cDNA was reverse-transcribed using a constant-region primer. Modified slightly, ARM-PCR produced TCR beta libraries over three nested multiplex PCR rounds. With TRBV1-TRBV30 forward primers and a C-beta reverse primer, the first two PCR rounds were run for approximately 10 cycles each. TCRdb reprocessed the multiplex PCR reads via MiXCR and lists one record per CDR3 protein. The sample holds about 48,000 distinct CDR3 sequences, about 80% seen once. Sequenced: liver tumor tissue from sampling region 3. Specified subset: tumor region T3, left-lateral pole. These receptor sequences come from a man between 40 and 49 years old with primary liver carcinoma and hepatitis B virus infection.

Remarks on this clonotype: A much larger clone lies a single base off, so this may be a read error. The missing conserved phenylalanine or tryptophan at the end of this CDR3 makes a read error likely. No DNA is shown, since the ends of the CDR3 on it are uncertain; the CDR3 is the one TCRdb lists. The chain carries TRBV6-5 and TRBJ1-2. The CDR3 spans 12 residues, counting both ends. CDR1 MNHEY and CDR2 SVGAGI come from the germline V gene. CDR3 sequence reads: CASSSQNYGYAS.

Of note for this clonotype: An end of the junction differs from the germline gene, which may be a read error. The chain recombines TRBV11-1 with TRBJ1-2; TRBD1 matches 9 bases. Germline values: CDR1 SGHAT, CDR2 FQDESV (reference sequence). The CDR3 runs to 16 residues. In DNA, the CDR3 is TGTACCAGCAGCATAGCGGGACAGGGCACGGCTTTTGGCTACACCTTC. Translating it yields CTSSIAGQGTAFGYTF.

The chain couples TRBV7-8 to TRBJ1-2; 8 positions agree with TRBD1. CDR1 is SGHVS and CDR2 is FQNEAQ in the germline V gene. This CDR3 is built from 14 residues. Trimming cost V 1 base and J 9 bases; bases outside gene matches: 7. The CDR3 DNA reads TGTGCCAGCAGCTTAGGGAGGACAGGGAAACGCTACACCTTC. Its translation is CASSLGRTGKRYTF.